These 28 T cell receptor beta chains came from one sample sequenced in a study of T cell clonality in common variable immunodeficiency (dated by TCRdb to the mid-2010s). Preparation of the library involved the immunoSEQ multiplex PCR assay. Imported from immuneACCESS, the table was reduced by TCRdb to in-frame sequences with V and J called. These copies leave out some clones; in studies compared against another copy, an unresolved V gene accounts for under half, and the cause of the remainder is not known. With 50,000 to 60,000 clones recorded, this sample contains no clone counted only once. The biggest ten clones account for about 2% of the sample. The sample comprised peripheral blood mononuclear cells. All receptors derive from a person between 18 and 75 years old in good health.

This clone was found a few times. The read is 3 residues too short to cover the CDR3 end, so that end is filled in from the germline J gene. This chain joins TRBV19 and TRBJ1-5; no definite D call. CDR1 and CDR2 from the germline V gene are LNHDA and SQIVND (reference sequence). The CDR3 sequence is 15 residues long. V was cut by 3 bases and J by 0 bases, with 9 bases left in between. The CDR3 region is CASSIKLYSNQPQHF. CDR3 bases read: TGTGCCAGTAGTATTAAGCTTTATAGCAATCAGCCC. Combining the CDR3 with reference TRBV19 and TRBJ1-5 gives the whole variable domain DGGITQSPKYLFRKEGQNVTLSCEQNLNHDAMYWYRQDPGQGLRLIYYSQIVNDFQKGDIAEGYSVSREKKESFPLTVTSAQKNPTAFYLCASSIKLYSNQPQHFGDGTRLSIL.

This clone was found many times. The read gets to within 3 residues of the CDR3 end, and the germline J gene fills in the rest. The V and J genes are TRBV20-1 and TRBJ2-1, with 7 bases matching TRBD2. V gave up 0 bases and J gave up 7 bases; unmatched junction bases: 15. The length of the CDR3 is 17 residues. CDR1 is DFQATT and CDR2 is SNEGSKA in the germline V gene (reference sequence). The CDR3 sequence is CSARDRRRGSFVNEQFF. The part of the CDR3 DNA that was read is TGCAGTGCTAGAGACAGGCGTCGCGGGAGTTTTGTAAATGAG.

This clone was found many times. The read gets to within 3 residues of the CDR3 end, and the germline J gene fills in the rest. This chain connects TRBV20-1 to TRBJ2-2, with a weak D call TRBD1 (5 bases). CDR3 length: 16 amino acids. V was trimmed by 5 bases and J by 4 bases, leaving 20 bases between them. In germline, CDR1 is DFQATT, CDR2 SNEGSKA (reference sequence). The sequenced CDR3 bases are TGCAGTGCTGTATCCGACAGCCCCCGAGTCACCGGGGAG. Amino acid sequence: CSAVSDSPRVTGE. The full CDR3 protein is CSAVSDSPRVTGELFF.

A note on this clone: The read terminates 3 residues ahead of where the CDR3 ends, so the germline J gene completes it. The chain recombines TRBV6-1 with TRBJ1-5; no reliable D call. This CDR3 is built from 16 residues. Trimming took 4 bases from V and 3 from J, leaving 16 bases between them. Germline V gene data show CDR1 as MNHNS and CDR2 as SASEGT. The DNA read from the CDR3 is TGTGCCAGCAGTGCTAGGCTTCCGGGGTCCAATCAGCCC. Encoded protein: CASSARLPGSNQP. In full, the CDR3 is CASSARLPGSNQPQHF.

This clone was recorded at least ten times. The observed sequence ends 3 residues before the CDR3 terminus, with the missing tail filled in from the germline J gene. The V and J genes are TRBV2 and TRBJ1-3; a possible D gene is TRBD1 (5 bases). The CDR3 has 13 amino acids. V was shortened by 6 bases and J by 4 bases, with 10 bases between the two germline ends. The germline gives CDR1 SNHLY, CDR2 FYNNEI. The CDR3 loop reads CASRRGAGNTIYF. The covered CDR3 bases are TGTGCCAGCAGAAGAGGGGCCGGAAACACC.

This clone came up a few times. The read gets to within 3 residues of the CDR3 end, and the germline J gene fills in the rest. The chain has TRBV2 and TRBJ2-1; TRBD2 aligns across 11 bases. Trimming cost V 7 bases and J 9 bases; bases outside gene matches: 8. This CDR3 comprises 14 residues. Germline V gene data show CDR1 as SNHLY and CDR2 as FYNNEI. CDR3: CASTYSGGAGEQFF. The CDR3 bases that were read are TGTGCCAGCACCTATAGCGGGGGGGCCGGTGAG. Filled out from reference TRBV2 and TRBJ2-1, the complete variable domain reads EPEVTQTPSHQVTQMGQEVILRCVPISNHLYFYWYRQILGQKVEFLVSFYNNEISEKSEIFDDQFSVERPDGSNFTLKIRSTKLEDSAMYFCASTYSGGAGEQFFGPGTRLTVL.

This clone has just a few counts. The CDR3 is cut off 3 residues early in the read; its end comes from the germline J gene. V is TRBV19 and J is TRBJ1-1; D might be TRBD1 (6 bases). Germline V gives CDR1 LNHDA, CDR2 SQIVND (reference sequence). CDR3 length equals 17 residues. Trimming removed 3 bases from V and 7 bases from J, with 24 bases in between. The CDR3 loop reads CASSIRPPNGRGNEAFF. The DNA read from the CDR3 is TGTGCCAGTAGTATTCGGCCCCCAAATGGCAGGGGTAATGAA.

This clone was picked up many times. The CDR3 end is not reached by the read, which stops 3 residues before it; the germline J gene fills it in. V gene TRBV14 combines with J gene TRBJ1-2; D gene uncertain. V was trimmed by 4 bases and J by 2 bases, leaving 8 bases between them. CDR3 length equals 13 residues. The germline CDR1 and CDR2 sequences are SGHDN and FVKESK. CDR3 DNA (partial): TGTGCCAGCAGCCCGATCAGGAACTATGGC. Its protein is CASSPIRNYG. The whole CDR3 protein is CASSPIRNYGYTF.

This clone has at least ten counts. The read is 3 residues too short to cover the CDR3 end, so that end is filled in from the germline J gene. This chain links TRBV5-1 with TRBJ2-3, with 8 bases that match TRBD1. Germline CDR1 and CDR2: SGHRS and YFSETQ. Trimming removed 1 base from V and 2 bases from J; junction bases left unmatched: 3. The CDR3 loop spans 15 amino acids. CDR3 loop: CASSLRDRTTDTQYF. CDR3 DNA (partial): TGCGCCAGCAGCTTGCGGGACAGGACCACAGATACG.

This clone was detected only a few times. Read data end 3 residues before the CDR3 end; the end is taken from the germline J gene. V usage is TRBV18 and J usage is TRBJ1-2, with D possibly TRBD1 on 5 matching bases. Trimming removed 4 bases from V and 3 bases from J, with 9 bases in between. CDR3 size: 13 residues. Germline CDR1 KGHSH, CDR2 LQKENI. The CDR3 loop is CASSLDKYYGYTF. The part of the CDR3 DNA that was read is TGTGCCAGCTCACTGGACAAGTACTATGGC.

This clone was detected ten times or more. The CDR3 protein is CSVARGVDEAFF. The covered CDR3 bases are TGCAGCGTTGCCCGAGGGGTCGACGAA. V is TRBV29-1 and J is TRBJ1-1, with TRBD1 as a possible D gene (5 bases). The read ends 3 residues early relative to the CDR3; the germline J gene fills the gap. Germline V gives CDR1 SQVTM, CDR2 ANQGSEA. The CDR3 extends over 12 amino acids.

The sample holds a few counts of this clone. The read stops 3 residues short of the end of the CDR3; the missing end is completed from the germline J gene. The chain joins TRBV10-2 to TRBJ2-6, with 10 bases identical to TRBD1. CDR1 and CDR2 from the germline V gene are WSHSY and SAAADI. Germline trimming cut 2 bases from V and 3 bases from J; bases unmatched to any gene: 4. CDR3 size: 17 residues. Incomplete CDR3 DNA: TGCGCCAGCAGTGAGAGACAGGGGGCGGGTGGGGCCAACGTC. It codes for CASSERQGAGGANV. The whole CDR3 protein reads CASSERQGAGGANVLTF.

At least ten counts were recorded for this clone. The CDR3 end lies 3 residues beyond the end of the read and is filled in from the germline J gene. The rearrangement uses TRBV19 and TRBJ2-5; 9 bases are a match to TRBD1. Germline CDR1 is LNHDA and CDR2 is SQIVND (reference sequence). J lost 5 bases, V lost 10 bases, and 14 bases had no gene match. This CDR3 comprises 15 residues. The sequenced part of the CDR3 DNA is TGTGCCACCCTATCAAAGACAGGGGGTGATGAGACC. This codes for CATLSKTGGDET. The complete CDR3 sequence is CATLSKTGGDETQYF.

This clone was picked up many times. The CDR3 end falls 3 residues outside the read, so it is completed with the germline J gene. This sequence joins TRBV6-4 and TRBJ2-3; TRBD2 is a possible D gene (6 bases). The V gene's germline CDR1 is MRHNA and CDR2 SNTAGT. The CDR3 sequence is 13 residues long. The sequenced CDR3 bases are TGTGCCAGCAGTGACATGGCGGGATACACG. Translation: CASSDMAGYT. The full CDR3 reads CASSDMAGYTQYF.

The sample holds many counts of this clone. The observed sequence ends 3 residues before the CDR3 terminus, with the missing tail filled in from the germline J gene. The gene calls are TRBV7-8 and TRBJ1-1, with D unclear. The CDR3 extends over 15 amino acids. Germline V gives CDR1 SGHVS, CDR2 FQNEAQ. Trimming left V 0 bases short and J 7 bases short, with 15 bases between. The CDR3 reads CASSLAPVSGREAFF. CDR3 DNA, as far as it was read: TGTGCCAGCAGCTTAGCGCCGGTTTCAGGTCGTGAA. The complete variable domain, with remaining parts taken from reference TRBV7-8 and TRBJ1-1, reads GAGVSQSPRYKVAKRGQDVALRCDPISGHVSLFWYQQALGQGPEFLTYFQNEAQLDKSGLPSDRFFAERPEGSVSTLKIQRTQQEDSAVYLCASSLAPVSGREAFFGQGTRLTVV.

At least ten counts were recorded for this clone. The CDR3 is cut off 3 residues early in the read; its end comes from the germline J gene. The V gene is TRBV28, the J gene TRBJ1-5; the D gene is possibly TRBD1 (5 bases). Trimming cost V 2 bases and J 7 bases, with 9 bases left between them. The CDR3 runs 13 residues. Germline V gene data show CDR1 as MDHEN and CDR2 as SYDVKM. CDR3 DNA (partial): TGTGCCAGCAGTTTACAGGGTGTCCAGCCC. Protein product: CASSLQGVQP. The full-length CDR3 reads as CASSLQGVQPQHF.

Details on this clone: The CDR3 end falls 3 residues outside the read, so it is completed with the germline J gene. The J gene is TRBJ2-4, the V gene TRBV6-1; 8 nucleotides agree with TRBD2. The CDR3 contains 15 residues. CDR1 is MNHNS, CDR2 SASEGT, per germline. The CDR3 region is CASSGDYSGGYGQYF. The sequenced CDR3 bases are TGTGCCAGCAGTGGGGACTACAGCGGGGGTTATGGT.

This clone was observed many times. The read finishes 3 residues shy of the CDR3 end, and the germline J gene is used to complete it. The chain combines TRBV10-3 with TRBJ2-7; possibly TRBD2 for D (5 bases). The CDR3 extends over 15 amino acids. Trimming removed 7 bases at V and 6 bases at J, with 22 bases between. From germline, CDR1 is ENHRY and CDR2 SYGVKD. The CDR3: CAITSDYPPYGEQYF. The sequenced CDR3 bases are TGTGCCATCACTTCTGACTACCCGCCCTACGGCGAG.

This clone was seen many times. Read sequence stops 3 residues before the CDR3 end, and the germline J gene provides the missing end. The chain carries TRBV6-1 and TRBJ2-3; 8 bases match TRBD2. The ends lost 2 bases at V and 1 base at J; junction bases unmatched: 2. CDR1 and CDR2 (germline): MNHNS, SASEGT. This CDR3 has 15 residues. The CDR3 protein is CASSEWRGGTDTQYF. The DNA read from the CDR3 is TGTGCCAGCAGTGAATGGCGGGGGGGCACAGATACG.

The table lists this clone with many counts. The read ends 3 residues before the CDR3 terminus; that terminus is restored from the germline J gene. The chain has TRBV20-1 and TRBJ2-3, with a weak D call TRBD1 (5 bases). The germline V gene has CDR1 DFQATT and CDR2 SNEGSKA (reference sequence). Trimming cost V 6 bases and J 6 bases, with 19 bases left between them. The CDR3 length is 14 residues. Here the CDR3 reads CSAPSGRVFDTQYF. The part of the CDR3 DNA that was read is TGCAGTGCCCCGTCGGGCAGGGTGTTTGATACG.

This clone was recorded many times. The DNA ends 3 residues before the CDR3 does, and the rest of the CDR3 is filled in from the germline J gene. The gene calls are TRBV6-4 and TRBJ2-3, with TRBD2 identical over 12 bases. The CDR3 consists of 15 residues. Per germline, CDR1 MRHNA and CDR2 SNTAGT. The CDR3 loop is CASSDSTSGGSTQYF. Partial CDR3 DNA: TGTGCCAGCAGTGACTCCACTAGCGGGGGGTCGACG.

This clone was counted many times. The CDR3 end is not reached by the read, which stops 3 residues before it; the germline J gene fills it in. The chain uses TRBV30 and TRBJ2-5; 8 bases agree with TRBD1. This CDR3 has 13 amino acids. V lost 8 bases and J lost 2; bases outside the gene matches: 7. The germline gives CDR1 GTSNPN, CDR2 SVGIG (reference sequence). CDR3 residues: CAHTRGLQETQYF. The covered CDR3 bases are TGTGCCCATACCAGGGGGCTGCAAGAGACC.

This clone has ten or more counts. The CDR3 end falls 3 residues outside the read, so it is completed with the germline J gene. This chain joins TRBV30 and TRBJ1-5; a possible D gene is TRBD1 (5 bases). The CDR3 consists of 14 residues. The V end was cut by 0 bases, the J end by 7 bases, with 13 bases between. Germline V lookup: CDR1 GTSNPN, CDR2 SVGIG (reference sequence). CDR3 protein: CAWSVMRGKQPQHF. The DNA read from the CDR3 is TGTGCCTGGAGTGTAATGAGGGGAAAGCAGCCC.

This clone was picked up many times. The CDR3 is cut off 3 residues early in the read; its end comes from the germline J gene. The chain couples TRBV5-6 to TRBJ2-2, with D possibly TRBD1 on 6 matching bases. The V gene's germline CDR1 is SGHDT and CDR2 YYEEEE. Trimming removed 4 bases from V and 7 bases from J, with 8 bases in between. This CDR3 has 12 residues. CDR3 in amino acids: CASSPGVGELFF. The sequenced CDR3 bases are TGTGCCAGCAGCCCAGGGGTCGGGGAG.

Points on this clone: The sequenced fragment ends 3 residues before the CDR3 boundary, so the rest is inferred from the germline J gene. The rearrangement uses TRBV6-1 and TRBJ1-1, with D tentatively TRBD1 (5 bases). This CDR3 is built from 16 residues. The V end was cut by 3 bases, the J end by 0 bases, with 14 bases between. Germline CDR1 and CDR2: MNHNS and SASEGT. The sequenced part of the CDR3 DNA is TGTGCCAGCAGTGATACAGGCGTCGTCATGAACACTGAA. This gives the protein CASSDTGVVMNTE. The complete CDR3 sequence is CASSDTGVVMNTEAFF.

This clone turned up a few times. The sequenced CDR3 bases are TGTGCCAGCAGCTCCCCGACTAGTACGGATACG. It codes for CASSSPTSTDT. The whole CDR3 sequence reads CASSSPTSTDTQYF. This chain links TRBV7-9 with TRBJ2-3, with TRBD2 as a possible D gene (6 bases). The CDR3 extends 3 residues past the end of the read, so its final part is completed from the germline J gene. Germline CDR1 SEHNR, CDR2 FQNEAQ (reference sequence). Trimming took off 4 bases at V and 6 bases at J, with 14 bases between the two ends. The CDR3 is 14 residues long.

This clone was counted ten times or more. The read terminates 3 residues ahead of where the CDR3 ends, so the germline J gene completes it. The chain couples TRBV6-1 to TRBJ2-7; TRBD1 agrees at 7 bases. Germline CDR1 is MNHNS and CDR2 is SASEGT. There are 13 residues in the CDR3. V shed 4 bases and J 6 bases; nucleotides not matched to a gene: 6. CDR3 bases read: TGTGCCAGCAGTGTCACCGGGACAGCCGAG. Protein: CASSVTGTAE. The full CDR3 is CASSVTGTAEQYF.

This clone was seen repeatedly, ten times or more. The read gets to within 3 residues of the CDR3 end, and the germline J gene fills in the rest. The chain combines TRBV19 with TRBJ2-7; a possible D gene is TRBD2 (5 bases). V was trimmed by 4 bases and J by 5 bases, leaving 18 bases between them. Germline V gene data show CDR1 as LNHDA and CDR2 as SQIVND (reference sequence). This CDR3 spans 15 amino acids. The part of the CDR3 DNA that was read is TGTGCCAGTAGTAAGTCCGGTAGAGGGTCGGACGAG. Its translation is CASSKSGRGSDE. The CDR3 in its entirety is CASSKSGRGSDEQYF. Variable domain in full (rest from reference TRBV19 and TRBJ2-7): DGGITQSPKYLFRKEGQNVTLSCEQNLNHDAMYWYRQDPGQGLRLIYYSQIVNDFQKGDIAEGYSVSREKKESFPLTVTSAQKNPTAFYLCASSKSGRGSDEQYFGPGTRLTVT.